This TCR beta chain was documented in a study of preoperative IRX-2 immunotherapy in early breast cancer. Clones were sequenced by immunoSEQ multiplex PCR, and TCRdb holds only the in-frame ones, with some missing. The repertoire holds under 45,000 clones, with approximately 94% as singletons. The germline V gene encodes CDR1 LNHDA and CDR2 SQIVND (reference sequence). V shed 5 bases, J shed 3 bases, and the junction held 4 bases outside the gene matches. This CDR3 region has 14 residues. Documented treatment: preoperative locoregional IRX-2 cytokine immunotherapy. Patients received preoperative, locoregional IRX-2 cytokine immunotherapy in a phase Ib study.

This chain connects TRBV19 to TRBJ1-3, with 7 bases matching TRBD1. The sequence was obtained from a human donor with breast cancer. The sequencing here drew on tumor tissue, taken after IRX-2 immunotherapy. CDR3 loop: CASSRQGDGNTIYF. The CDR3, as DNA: TGTGCCAGTAGTCGACAGGGTGATGGAAACACCATATATTTT.